The rows below give T cell receptor beta chains drawn from one sample of a study of CD8+ T cells in alopecia areata. Using immunoSEQ multiplex PCR, the repertoire was profiled, and TCRdb retains in-frame clones only, with some absent. The data hold a few hundred thousand clones, with less than 45% observed a single time. The source material was CD4+ T cells sorted from blood, sampled at week 34, from a patient treated with tofacitinib. The origin of the receptors is a human donor with alopecia areata. The CDR3 runs from the conserved cysteine through the conserved F or W. D genes are given only for firm matches. Some rows have no size entry. The others give once, few or many, or a class for an expanded clone.

d_call	clone_size	v_call	j_call	cdr3_aa	cdr3_nt
NA	few	TRBV27	TRBJ1-6	CASSWSYNSPLHF	TGTGCCAGCAGTTGGTCCTATAATTCACCCCTCCACTTT
NA	NA	TRBV19	TRBJ2-3	CASSRITTGKRTDTQYF	TGTGCCAGTAGCCGGATAACTACAGGGAAGAGGACAGATACGCAGTATTTT
NA	NA	TRBV30	TRBJ1-1	CAWRRGLDTEAFF	TGTGCCTGGAGACGAGGTCTGGACACTGAAGCTTTCTTT
TRBD2	NA	TRBV2	TRBJ2-3	CASSVTSGSTTDTQYF	TGTGCCAGCAGTGTGACTAGCGGGAGTACGACAGATACGCAGTATTTT
NA	few	TRBV29-1	TRBJ2-1	CSVVRTSSYNEQFF	TGCAGCGTTGTGAGGACGTCCTCCTACAATGAGCAGTTCTTC
NA	NA	TRBV19	TRBJ2-5	CASSSTRGTETQYF	TGTGCCAGTAGTTCAACAAGGGGCACGGAGACCCAGTACTTC
NA	NA	TRBV25-1	TRBJ2-4	CASSESGLAKNIQYF	TGTGCCAGCAGTGAATCCGGCCTAGCCAAAAACATTCAGTACTTC
TRBD2	few	TRBV18	TRBJ2-3	CASSPSSGGTDTQYF	TGTGCCAGCTCACCAAGCTCGGGGGGAACAGATACGCAGTATTTT
NA	few	TRBV7-2	TRBJ2-3	CASSLLGWTDTQYF	TGTGCCAGCAGCTTACTCGGTTGGACAGATACGCAGTATTTT
NA	NA	TRBV30	TRBJ2-5	CAWSVGQMVSETQYF	TGTGCCTGGAGTGTAGGACAGATGGTATCGGAGACCCAGTACTTC
NA	many	TRBV7-9	TRBJ1-4	CASSFGVDGGKLFF	TGTGCCAGCAGCTTCGGCGTAGACGGAGGAAAACTGTTTTTT
NA	NA	TRBV7-2	TRBJ2-6	CASSSRGVTGANVLTF	TGTGCCAGCAGCAGCAGAGGGGTCACTGGGGCCAACGTCCTGACTTTC
NA	few	TRBV30	TRBJ2-3	CAWSGGGGTDTQYF	TGTGCCTGGAGTGGAGGGGGAGGCACAGATACGCAGTATTTT
TRBD1	few	TRBV7-3	TRBJ2-1	CASSRDRSNEQFF	TGTGCCAGCAGTCGGGACAGGAGCAATGAGCAGTTCTTC
NA	few	TRBV5-5	TRBJ1-2	CATSLGLLSYGYTF	TGTGCCACCAGTTTAGGCCTCCTGTCCTATGGCTACACCTTC
NA	NA	TRBV7-2	TRBJ1-2	CASSPPGLNYGYTF	TGTGCCAGCAGCCCCCCGGGGCTTAATTATGGCTACACCTTC
NA	few	TRBV29-1	TRBJ1-2	CSVAHKFSNYGYTF	TGCAGCGTCGCCCACAAGTTTTCTAACTATGGCTACACCTTC
NA	few	TRBV27	TRBJ2-3	CASRLAIGTDTQYF	TGTGCCAGCAGGTTAGCCATTGGCACAGATACGCAGTATTTT
TRBD1	NA	TRBV18	TRBJ2-7	CASSRDAGGSYEQYF	TGTGCCAGCTCCCGGGACGCAGGGGGTTCCTACGAGCAGTACTTC
NA	NA	TRBV20-1	TRBJ2-1	CSAQGYNEQFF	TGCAGTGCTCAGGGGTACAATGAGCAGTTCTTC
TRBD2	NA	TRBV4-1	TRBJ2-3	CASSPPPGTSDTQYF	TGCGCCAGCAGCCCTCCACCCGGGACTAGCGATACGCAGTATTTT
NA	NA	TRBV30	TRBJ1-2	CAWSWRGYRGYTF	TGTGCCTGGAGTTGGAGGGGCTATAGGGGCTACACCTTC
TRBD2	NA	TRBV6-1	TRBJ2-7	CASSDGSGRDNEQYF	TGTGCCAGCAGTGATGGGAGCGGGAGAGACAACGAGCAGTACTTC
NA	NA	TRBV5-6	TRBJ2-3	CASSFVLGNERTDTQYF	TGTGCCAGCAGCTTTGTATTGGGCAACGAGAGGACAGATACGCAGTATTTT
NA	few	TRBV19	TRBJ2-2	CASKSSTGELFF	TGTGCCAGTAAGAGTAGCACCGGGGAGCTGTTTTTT
TRBD2	NA	TRBV2	TRBJ2-3	CASKVAGEFLLF	TGTGCCAGCAAGGTCGCGGGGGAATTTTTACTTTTT
NA	few	TRBV19	TRBJ1-2	CASSRQHGYTF	TGTGCCAGTAGTCGCCAGCATGGCTACACCTTC
NA	few	TRBV5-6	TRBJ1-1	CASSFGGVPEAFF	TGTGCCAGCAGCTTCGGGGGCGTCCCTGAAGCTTTCTTT
TRBD2	once	TRBV6-5	TRBJ2-1	CASSYRGLAGGNEQFF	TGTGCCAGCAGTTACCGAGGACTAGCGGGAGGAAATGAGCAGTTCTTC